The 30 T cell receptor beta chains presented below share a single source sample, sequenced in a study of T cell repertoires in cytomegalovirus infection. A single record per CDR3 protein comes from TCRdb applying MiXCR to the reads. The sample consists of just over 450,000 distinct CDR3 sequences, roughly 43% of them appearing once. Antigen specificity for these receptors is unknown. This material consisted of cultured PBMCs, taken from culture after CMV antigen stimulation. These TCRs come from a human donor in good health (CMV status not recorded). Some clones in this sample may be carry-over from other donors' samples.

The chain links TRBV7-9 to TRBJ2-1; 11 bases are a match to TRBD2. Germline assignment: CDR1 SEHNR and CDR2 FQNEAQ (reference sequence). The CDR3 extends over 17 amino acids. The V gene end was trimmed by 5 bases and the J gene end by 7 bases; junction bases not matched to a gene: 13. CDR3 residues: CASSTRGLAGGLNEQFF. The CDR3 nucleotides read TGTGCCAGCAGCACACGTGGTTTAGCGGGGGGGCTTAATGAGCAGTTCTTC.

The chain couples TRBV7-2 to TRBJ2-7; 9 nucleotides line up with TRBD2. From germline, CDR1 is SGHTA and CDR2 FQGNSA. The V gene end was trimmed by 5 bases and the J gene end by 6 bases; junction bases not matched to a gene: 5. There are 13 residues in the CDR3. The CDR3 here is CASSAGGRGEQYF. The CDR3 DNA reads TGTGCCAGCAGCGCGGGGGGGCGCGGCGAGCAGTACTTC.

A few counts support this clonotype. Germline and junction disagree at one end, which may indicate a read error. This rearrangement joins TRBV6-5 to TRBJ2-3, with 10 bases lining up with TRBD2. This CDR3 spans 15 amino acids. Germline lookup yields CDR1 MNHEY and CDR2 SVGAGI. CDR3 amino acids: CASNYRLAGLGTQYF. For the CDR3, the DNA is TGTGCCAGCAATTACCGACTAGCGGGCCTTGGTACGCAGTATTTT.

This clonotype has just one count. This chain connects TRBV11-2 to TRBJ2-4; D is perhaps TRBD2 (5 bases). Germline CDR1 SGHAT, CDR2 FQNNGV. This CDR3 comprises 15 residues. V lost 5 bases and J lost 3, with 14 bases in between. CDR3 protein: CASSQWDRGKNIQYF. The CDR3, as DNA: TGTGCCAGCAGCCAATGGGATCGGGGCAAAAACATTCAGTACTTC.

Here the CDR3 DNA reads TGCAGTGCTAGAGATCCAGGAGCACCGCAGCAGTTCTTC. Residues: CSARDPGAPQQFF. The V gene is TRBV20-1, the J gene TRBJ2-1, with D unresolved. Germline-derived CDR1 and CDR2 are DFQATT and SNEGSKA (reference sequence). Trimming removed 0 bases from V and 11 bases from J, with 14 bases in between. CDR3 length equals 13 residues.

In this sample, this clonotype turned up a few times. CDR3 in DNA: TGTGCCAGCAGTGAACCGTCTGGCATAAAAGCGGGAGTTCTAGATACGCAGTATTTT. Encoded protein: CASSEPSGIKAGVLDTQYF. This sequence joins TRBV2 and TRBJ2-3, with 8 positions matching TRBD2. The CDR3 spans 19 residues. Unmatched junction bases numbered 18, after V lost 2 bases and J lost 5 bases. Germline CDR1 and CDR2: SNHLY and FYNNEI. Together with reference TRBV2 and TRBJ2-3, the CDR3 gives the full variable domain: EPEVTQTPSHQVTQMGQEVILRCVPISNHLYFYWYRQILGQKVEFLVSFYNNEISEKSEIFDDQFSVERPDGSNFTLKIRSTKLEDSAMYFCASSEPSGIKAGVLDTQYFGPGTRLTVL.

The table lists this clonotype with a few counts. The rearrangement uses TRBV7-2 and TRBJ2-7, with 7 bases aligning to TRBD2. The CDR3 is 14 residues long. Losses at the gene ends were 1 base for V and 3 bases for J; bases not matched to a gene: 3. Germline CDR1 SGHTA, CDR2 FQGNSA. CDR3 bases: TGTGCCAGCAGCTTAGATTGGGGGGGCTACGAGCAGTACTTC. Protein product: CASSLDWGGYEQYF.

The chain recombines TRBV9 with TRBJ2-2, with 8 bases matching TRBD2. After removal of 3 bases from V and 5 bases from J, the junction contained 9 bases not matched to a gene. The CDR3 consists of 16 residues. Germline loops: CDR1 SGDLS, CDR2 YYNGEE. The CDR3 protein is CASSAGGTRGTGELFF. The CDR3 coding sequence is TGTGCCAGCAGCGCCGGAGGGACTAGGGGTACCGGGGAGCTGTTTTTT.

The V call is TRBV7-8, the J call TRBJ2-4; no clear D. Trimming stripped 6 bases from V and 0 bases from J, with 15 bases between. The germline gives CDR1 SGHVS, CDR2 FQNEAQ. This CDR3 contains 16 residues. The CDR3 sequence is CASSRNSYEAKNIQYF. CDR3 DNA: TGTGCCAGCAGTAGGAACAGTTATGAAGCCAAAAACATTCAGTACTTC. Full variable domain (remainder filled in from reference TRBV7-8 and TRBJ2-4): GAGVSQSPRYKVAKRGQDVALRCDPISGHVSLFWYQQALGQGPEFLTYFQNEAQLDKSGLPSDRFFAERPEGSVSTLKIQRTQQEDSAVYLCASSRNSYEAKNIQYFGAGTRLSVL.

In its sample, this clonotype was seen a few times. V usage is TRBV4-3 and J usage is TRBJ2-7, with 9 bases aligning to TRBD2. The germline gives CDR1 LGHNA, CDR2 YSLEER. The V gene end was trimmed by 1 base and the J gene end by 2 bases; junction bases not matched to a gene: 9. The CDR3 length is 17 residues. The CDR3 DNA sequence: TGCGCCAGCAGCCAAGCACTAGCGGGTGGTACCCCCTACGAGCAGTACTTC. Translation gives CASSQALAGGTPYEQYF.

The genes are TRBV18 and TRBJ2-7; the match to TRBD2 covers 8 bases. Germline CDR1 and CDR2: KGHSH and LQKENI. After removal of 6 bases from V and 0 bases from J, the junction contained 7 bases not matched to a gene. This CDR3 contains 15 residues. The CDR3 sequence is CASSTSGQSSYEQYF. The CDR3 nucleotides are TGTGCCAGCTCCACTAGCGGACAGAGCTCCTACGAGCAGTACTTC.

The CDR3 sequence is CSARRLAGYDEQFF. Here the CDR3 DNA reads TGCAGTGCTAGACGACTAGCGGGATATGATGAGCAGTTCTTC. This chain links TRBV20-1 with TRBJ2-1, with 11 bases that match TRBD2. Germline assignment: CDR1 DFQATT and CDR2 SNEGSKA (reference sequence). The junction had 5 bases not matched to a gene; V was cut back by 2 bases and J by 8 bases. The CDR3 runs 14 residues.

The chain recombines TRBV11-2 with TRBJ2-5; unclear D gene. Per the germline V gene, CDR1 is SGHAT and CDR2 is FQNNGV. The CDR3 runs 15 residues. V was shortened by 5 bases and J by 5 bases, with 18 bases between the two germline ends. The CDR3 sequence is CASSPRANRLETQYF. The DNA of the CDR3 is TGTGCCAGCAGCCCGCGCGCTAACCGTTTGGAGACCCAGTACTTC.

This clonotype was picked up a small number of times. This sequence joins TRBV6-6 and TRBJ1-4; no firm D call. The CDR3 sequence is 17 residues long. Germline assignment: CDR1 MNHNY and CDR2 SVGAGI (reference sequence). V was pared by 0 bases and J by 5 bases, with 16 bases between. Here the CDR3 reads CASSYSYSSLNNEKLFF. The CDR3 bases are TGTGCCAGCAGTTACTCGTACAGTTCGTTAAACAATGAAAAACTGTTTTTT.

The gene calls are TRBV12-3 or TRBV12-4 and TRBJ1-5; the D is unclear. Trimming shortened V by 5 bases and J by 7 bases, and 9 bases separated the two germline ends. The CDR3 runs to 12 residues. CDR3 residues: CASSARTQPQHF. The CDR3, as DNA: TGTGCCAGCAGTGCCCGCACACAGCCCCAGCATTTT.

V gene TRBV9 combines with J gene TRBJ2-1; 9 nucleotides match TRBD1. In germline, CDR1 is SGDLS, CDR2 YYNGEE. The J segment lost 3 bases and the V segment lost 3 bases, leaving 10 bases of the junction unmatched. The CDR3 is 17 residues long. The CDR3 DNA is TGTGCCAGCAGCGCCGAATTCACAGGGGGCTTCTACAATGAGCAGTTCTTC. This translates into CASSAEFTGGFYNEQFF. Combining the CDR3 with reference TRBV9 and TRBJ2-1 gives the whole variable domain DSGVTQTPKHLITATGQRVTLRCSPRSGDLSVYWYQQSLDQGLQFLIQYYNGEERAKGNILERFSAQQFPDLHSELNLSSLELGDSALYFCASSAEFTGGFYNEQFFGPGTRLTVL.

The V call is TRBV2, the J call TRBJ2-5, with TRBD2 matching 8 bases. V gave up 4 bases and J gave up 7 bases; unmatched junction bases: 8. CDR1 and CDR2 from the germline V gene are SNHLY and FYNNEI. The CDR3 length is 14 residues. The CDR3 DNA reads TGTGCCAGCAGTGTGTTGGCTAGCGGGTCGACCCAGTACTTC. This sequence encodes CASSVLASGSTQYF.

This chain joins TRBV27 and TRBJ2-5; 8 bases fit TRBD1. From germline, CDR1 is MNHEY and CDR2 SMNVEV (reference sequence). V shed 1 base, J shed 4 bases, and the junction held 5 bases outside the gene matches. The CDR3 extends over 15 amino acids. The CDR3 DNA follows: TGTGCCAGCAGTTTATGGGCAGGGGGCCGAGAGACCCAGTACTTC. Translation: CASSLWAGGRETQYF.

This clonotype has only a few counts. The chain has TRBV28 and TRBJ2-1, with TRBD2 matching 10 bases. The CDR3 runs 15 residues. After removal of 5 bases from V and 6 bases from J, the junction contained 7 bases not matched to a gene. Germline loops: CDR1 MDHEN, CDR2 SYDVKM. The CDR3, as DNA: TGTGCCAGCAGTGTCGGACTAGCGGTCGCCAATGAGCAGTTCTTC. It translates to CASSVGLAVANEQFF.

The CDR3 region is CAFPGGDSGTGELFF. DNA of the CDR3: TGTGCCTTCCCCGGCGGGGACTCGGGCACCGGGGAGCTGTTTTTT. V usage is TRBV27 and J usage is TRBJ2-2, with D tentatively TRBD2 (6 bases). Trimming cost V 11 bases and J 4 bases, with 20 bases left between them. This CDR3 region has 15 residues. Per the germline V gene, CDR1 is MNHEY and CDR2 is SMNVEV (reference sequence).

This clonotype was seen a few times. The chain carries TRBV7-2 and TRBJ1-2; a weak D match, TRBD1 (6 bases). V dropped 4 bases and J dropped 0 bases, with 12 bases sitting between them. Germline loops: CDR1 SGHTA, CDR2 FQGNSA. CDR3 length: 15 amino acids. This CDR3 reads CASSSRTASNYGYTF. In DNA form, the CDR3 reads TGTGCCAGCAGCTCCCGGACAGCATCTAACTATGGCTACACCTTC.

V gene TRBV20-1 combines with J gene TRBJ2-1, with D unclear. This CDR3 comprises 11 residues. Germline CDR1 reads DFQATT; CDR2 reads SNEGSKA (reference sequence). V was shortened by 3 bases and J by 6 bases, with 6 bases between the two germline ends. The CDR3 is CSASSRNEQFF. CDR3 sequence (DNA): TGCAGTGCTAGTAGTCGCAATGAGCAGTTCTTC.

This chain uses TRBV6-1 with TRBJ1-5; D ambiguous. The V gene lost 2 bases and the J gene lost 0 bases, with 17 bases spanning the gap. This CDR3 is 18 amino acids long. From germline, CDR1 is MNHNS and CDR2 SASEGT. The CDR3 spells CASSEPGMGLYSNQPQHF. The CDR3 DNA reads TGTGCCAGCAGTGAACCGGGGATGGGCCTATATAGCAATCAGCCCCAGCATTTT.

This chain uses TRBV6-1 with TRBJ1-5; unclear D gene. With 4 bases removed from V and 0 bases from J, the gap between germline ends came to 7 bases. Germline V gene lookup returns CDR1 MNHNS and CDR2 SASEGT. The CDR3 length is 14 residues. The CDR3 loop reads CASSVTDSNQPQHF. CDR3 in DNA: TGTGCCAGCAGTGTTACAGATAGCAATCAGCCCCAGCATTTT.

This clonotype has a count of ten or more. CDR3 protein: CASSGGRYWLSGANVLTF. DNA for the CDR3: TGTGCCAGCAGTGGAGGAAGGTATTGGCTCTCTGGGGCCAACGTCCTGACTTTC. The gene calls are TRBV6-1 and TRBJ2-6; D gene ambiguous. V was shortened by 4 bases and J by 0 bases, with 16 bases between the two germline ends. Germline CDR1 reads MNHNS; CDR2 reads SASEGT. The CDR3 length is 18 residues.

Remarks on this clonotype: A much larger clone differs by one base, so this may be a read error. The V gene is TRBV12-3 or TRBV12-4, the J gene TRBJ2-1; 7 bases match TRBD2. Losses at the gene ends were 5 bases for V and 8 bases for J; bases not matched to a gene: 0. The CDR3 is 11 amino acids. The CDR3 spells CASSGGDEQFF. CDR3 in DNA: TGTGCCAGCAGTGGGGGGGATGAGCAGTTCTTC.

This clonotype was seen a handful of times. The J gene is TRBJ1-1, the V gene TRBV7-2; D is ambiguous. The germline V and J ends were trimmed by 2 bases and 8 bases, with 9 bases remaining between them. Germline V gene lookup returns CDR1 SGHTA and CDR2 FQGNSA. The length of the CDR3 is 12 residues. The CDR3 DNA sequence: TGTGCCAGCAGCTTATTTCCAGCCGAAGCTTTCTTT. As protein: CASSLFPAEAFF. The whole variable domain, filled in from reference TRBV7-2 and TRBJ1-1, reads GAGVSQSPSNKVTEKGKDVELRCDPISGHTALYWYRQSLGQGLEFLIYFQGNSAPDKSGLPSDRFSAERTGGSVSTLTIQRTQQEDSAVYLCASSLFPAEAFFGQGTRLTVV.

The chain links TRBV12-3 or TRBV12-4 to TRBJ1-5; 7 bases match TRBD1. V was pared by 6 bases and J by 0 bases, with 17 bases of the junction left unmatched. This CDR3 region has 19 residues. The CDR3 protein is CASRHGQAAGYYSNQPQHF. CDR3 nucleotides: TGTGCCAGCAGACACGGACAGGCTGCCGGTTATTATAGCAATCAGCCCCAGCATTTT.

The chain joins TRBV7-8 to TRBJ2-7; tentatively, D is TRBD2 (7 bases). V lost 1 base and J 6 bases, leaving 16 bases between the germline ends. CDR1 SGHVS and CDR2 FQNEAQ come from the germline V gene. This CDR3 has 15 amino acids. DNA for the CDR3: TGTGCCAGCAGCTTAGACGCGGGGGCGACCCCCGAGCAGTACTTC. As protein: CASSLDAGATPEQYF. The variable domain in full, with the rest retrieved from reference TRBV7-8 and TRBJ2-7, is GAGVSQSPRYKVAKRGQDVALRCDPISGHVSLFWYQQALGQGPEFLTYFQNEAQLDKSGLPSDRFFAERPEGSVSTLKIQRTQQEDSAVYLCASSLDAGATPEQYFGPGTRLTVT.

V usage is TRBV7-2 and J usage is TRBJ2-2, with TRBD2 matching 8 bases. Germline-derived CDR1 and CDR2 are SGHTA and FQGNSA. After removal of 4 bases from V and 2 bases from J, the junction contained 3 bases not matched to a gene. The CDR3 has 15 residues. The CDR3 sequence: CASSSAGANTGELFF. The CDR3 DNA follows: TGTGCCAGCAGCTCAGCGGGGGCCAACACCGGGGAGCTGTTTTTT. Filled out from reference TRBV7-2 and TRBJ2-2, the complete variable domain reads GAGVSQSPSNKVTEKGKDVELRCDPISGHTALYWYRQSLGQGLEFLIYFQGNSAPDKSGLPSDRFSAERTGGSVSTLTIQRTQQEDSAVYLCASSSAGANTGELFFGEGSRLTVL.